The present entry profiles one TCR beta chain with its context. Each CDR3 protein gets one entry in TCRdb, which reprocessed the 5' RACE reads and gives no DNA. Recorded for this sample: roughly 320,000 distinct CDR3 sequences. The source of the sample is a study of monozygotic twins with inflammatory bowel disease. This TCR was sampled from a human donor with ulcerative colitis or Crohn's disease, or a healthy co-twin of an affected twin (not recorded which). The sample taken for sequencing was blood.

The CDR3 spells CATREDGDFTDTQYF. The genes are TRBV24-1 and TRBJ2-3. Per germline, CDR1 KGHDR and CDR2 SFDVKD. This CDR3 has 15 residues.